These 18 T cell receptor beta chains share one sample of origin, sequenced in a study of T cell responses to AZD1222 COVID-19 vaccine. Libraries were prepared by immunoSEQ multiplex PCR; TCRdb keeps only in-frame clonotypes and omits some of them. The data contain approximately 160,000 clones, about 85% of them singletons. The sample in question was peripheral blood, obtained on day 0 of AZD1222 vaccination. The receptor source for this set is an adult in good health.

V and J are TRBV5-4 and TRBJ1-2, with 7 bases lining up with TRBD1. Germline CDR1 reads SGHNT; CDR2 reads YYREEE (reference sequence). J gave up 9 bases and V 4 bases, and 12 bases lay outside the gene matches. This CDR3 region has 14 residues. The CDR3 sequence: CASSQKSGTASYTF. In nucleotides, the CDR3 is TGTGCCAGCAGCCAAAAGTCCGGGACAGCAAGCTACACCTTC.

This clone was picked up a small number of times. This CDR3 reads CASTIGDSSYNEQFF. DNA for the CDR3: TGTGCCAGTACCATAGGGGATAGCTCCTACAATGAGCAGTTCTTC. V and J are TRBV19 and TRBJ2-1; possible D gene TRBD1, 5 bases. V was clipped by 7 bases and J by 0 bases, with 13 bases between them. Per the germline V gene, CDR1 is LNHDA and CDR2 is SQIVND (reference sequence). The CDR3 spans 15 residues.

This clone showed up just a few times. This chain joins TRBV28 and TRBJ2-4; D remains unclear. Germline-derived CDR1 and CDR2 are MDHEN and SYDVKM. The CDR3 totals 15 residues. Trimming cost V 0 bases and J 5 bases, with 11 bases left between them. CDR3 loop: CASSLWSGAENIQYF. DNA for the CDR3: TGTGCCAGCAGTTTATGGTCAGGTGCCGAAAACATTCAGTACTTC.

The CDR3 DNA is TGTGCCTGGACGCTGGGGGGCCCGGGCACTGAAGCTTTCTTT. This encodes CAWTLGGPGTEAFF. The chain couples TRBV30 to TRBJ1-1, with a possible D match to TRBD1 (6 bases). Deletions cut 4 bases from V and 4 bases from J, with 16 bases between. CDR1 is GTSNPN, CDR2 SVGIG, per germline (reference sequence). The CDR3 length is 14 residues.

The genes are TRBV11-2 and TRBJ2-2; possibly TRBD1 for D (6 bases). This CDR3 spans 17 amino acids. Germline CDR1 SGHAT, CDR2 FQNNGV. Deletions cut 1 base from V and 0 bases from J, with 12 bases between. CDR3 coding DNA: TGTGCCAGCAGCTTAGGTAGGGGGAAGGCGAACACCGGGGAGCTGTTTTTT. Protein: CASSLGRGKANTGELFF.

The CDR3 loop reads CAWMKYEQYF. CDR3 coding DNA: TGTGCCTGGATGAAATACGAGCAGTACTTC. The chain recombines TRBV30 with TRBJ2-7, with D unclear. This CDR3 spans 10 amino acids. Germline V gene sequence: CDR1 GTSNPN, CDR2 SVGIG (reference sequence). V lost 4 bases, J lost 4 bases, and 5 bases lay in between.

This clone appeared once. V and J are TRBV2 and TRBJ2-7; the D gene is possibly TRBD2 (6 bases). Germline CDR1 SNHLY, CDR2 FYNNEI. This CDR3 comprises 13 residues. The germline V and J ends were trimmed by 4 bases and 4 bases, with 11 bases remaining between them. The CDR3 sequence is CASSGAGLYEQYF. DNA for the CDR3: TGTGCCAGCAGTGGGGCGGGATTATACGAGCAGTACTTC.

The DNA of the CDR3 is TGTGCCAGCAGCAATACCGGGACAGGGCTTTACGAGCAGTACTTC. It specifies CASSNTGTGLYEQYF. V and J are TRBV5-6 and TRBJ2-7, with TRBD1 matching 9 bases. V was clipped by 4 bases and J by 4 bases; unmatched bases: 9. This CDR3 contains 15 residues. The germline gives CDR1 SGHDT, CDR2 YYEEEE.

This rearrangement joins TRBV6-5 to TRBJ1-1; D remains unclear. Germline V lookup: CDR1 MNHEY, CDR2 SVGAGI. The V end lost 8 bases, the J end lost 1 base, and 14 bases lay between the germline ends. CDR3 length: 14 amino acids. The CDR3 spells CASYLGGPNTEAFF. In nucleotides, the CDR3 is TGTGCCAGCTACCTTGGAGGGCCGAACACTGAAGCTTTCTTT.

This chain links TRBV27 with TRBJ2-7; possibly TRBD2 for D (5 bases). Germline V gene sequence: CDR1 MNHEY, CDR2 SMNVEV (reference sequence). The CDR3 runs 12 residues. Trimming left V 10 bases short and J 5 bases short, with 15 bases between. CDR3 loop: CATNKERDEQYF. The CDR3 DNA follows: TGTGCCACCAACAAAGAGAGGGACGAGCAGTACTTC.

This chain connects TRBV28 to TRBJ1-6; maybe TRBD1 (6 bases). This CDR3 is 14 amino acids long. V was clipped by 5 bases and J by 9 bases, with 14 bases between them. Germline assignment: CDR1 MDHEN and CDR2 SYDVKM. The CDR3 bases are TGTGCCAGCAGTCTCACAGGGCACGGTTCACCCCTCCACTTT. Encoded protein: CASSLTGHGSPLHF.

The CDR3 loop is CASSLGRTNYGYTF. The CDR3 DNA reads TGTGCCAGCAGCTTAGGACGGACAAACTATGGCTACACCTTC. This chain links TRBV7-9 with TRBJ1-2; possible D gene TRBD1, 5 bases. The CDR3 is 14 amino acids. Germline loops: CDR1 SEHNR, CDR2 FQNEAQ (reference sequence). V lost 1 base and J lost 2, with 8 bases in between.

Here the CDR3 reads CASSQPGGHVGYGYTF. The CDR3 DNA sequence: TGTGCCAGCAGCCAACCAGGGGGGCACGTGGGCTATGGCTACACCTTC. The chain recombines TRBV7-8 with TRBJ1-2; TRBD1 matches 7 bases. Germline trimming cut 5 bases from V and 4 bases from J; bases unmatched to any gene: 13. Germline CDR1 and CDR2: SGHVS and FQNEAQ. The CDR3 covers 16 residues. The full variable domain, rest sourced from reference TRBV7-8 and TRBJ1-2, is GAGVSQSPRYKVAKRGQDVALRCDPISGHVSLFWYQQALGQGPEFLTYFQNEAQLDKSGLPSDRFFAERPEGSVSTLKIQRTQQEDSAVYLCASSQPGGHVGYGYTFGSGTRLTVV.

The rearrangement uses TRBV6-5 and TRBJ1-1; D remains ambiguous. Per the germline V gene, CDR1 is MNHEY and CDR2 is SVGAGI. The V end lost 4 bases, the J end lost 0 bases, and 6 bases lay between the germline ends. The CDR3 spans 13 residues. The chain's CDR3 is CASSSHMNTEAFF. The CDR3 DNA is TGTGCCAGCAGTTCTCACATGAACACTGAAGCTTTCTTT.

The chain is built from TRBV2 and TRBJ1-6; D is perhaps TRBD1 (5 bases). This CDR3 region has 15 residues. The ends were cut back, 2 bases at V and 4 bases at J, with 9 bases in the middle. Germline V gene data show CDR1 as SNHLY and CDR2 as FYNNEI. The CDR3 region has the DNA TGTGCCAGCAGTGAAAGGGACGCTTATAATTCACCCCTCCACTTT. Its protein is CASSERDAYNSPLHF.

The rearrangement joins TRBV30 to TRBJ2-5, with D uncertain. V was clipped by 0 bases and J by 5 bases, with 22 bases between them. Germline values: CDR1 GTSNPN, CDR2 SVGIG (reference sequence). The CDR3 extends over 17 amino acids. CDR3 residues: CAWSVPGLWSAVETQYF. The CDR3 region has the DNA TGTGCCTGGAGTGTTCCCGGCCTTTGGAGCGCGGTGGAGACCCAGTACTTC.

The chain has TRBV28 and TRBJ1-6; D gene uncertain. Germline loops: CDR1 MDHEN, CDR2 SYDVKM. The CDR3 spans 11 residues. Deletions cut 4 bases from V and 10 bases from J, with 5 bases between. Written as DNA, the CDR3 is TGTGCCAGCAGTTCTGGATCACCCCTCCACTTT. This codes for CASSSGSPLHF.

The chain joins TRBV30 to TRBJ1-6, with 7 bases aligning to TRBD1. The germline V gene has CDR1 GTSNPN and CDR2 SVGIG (reference sequence). The trim removed 1 base at V and 10 bases at J, leaving 4 bases unmatched. The CDR3 has 13 residues. The CDR3 bases are TGTGCCTGGAGTGGACAGGGAAGATCACCCCTCCACTTT. Translating it yields CAWSGQGRSPLHF.